Shown below are 7 T cell receptor beta chains from a single sample sequenced in a study of blood T cells in healthy people across ages. Using a J-beta primer mix together with a sample-barcoded 5' primer, a second PCR was run for roughly 7 to 12 cycles. Each CDR3 protein gets one entry after TCRdb re-called the 5' RACE reads with MiXCR. The sample carries around 2 million distinct CDR3 sequences, roughly two fifths recorded once. The specimen sequenced was blood. The receptors were sampled from a human donor in good health.

This chain links TRBV7-2 with TRBJ2-1, with 9 bases matching TRBD2. Germline V gives CDR1 SGHTA, CDR2 FQGNSA. The junction had 13 bases not matched to a gene; V was cut back by 4 bases and J by 0 bases. The CDR3 covers 19 residues. The DNA for the CDR3 is TGTGCCAGCAGCTGGGGGGGACTAGCACGGGTCGGCTCCTACAATGAGCAGTTCTTC. Amino acid sequence: CASSWGGLARVGSYNEQFF.

The chain recombines TRBV20-1 with TRBJ2-4; a weak D match, TRBD2 (5 bases). Judging by the DNA end, TRBJ2-7 fits better; the J call may be wrong. This CDR3 is 14 amino acids long. Germline CDR1 and CDR2: DFQATT and SNEGSKA (reference sequence). CDR3 bases: TGCAGTGCTAGTAGCAGCGGAAGCTCCTACGAGCAGTACTTC. Protein sequence: CSASSSGSSYEQYF.

The J gene is TRBJ2-6, the V gene TRBV2; no clear D. The germline gives CDR1 SNHLY, CDR2 FYNNEI. Trimming took off 4 bases at V and 4 bases at J, with 8 bases between the two ends. CDR3 size: 14 residues. In DNA form, the CDR3 reads TGTGCCAGCAGTGCGGACCGGGGGGCCAACGTCCTGACTTTC. Translation: CASSADRGANVLTF.

Ten or more counts support this clonotype. The gene calls are TRBV12-3 or TRBV12-4 and TRBJ2-3; D not resolved. The V and J ends lost 3 bases and 4 bases respectively, with 14 bases between them. The CDR3 loop spans 15 amino acids. CDR3 sequence (DNA): TGTGCCAGCAGTTTGTCTGGTGGGGTCGCAGATACGCAGTATTTT. Its translation is CASSLSGGVADTQYF.

The chain combines TRBV7-2 with TRBJ1-5; D is unclear. Trimming stripped 1 base from V and 5 bases from J, with 12 bases between. This CDR3 comprises 15 residues. CDR1 is SGHTA, CDR2 FQGNSA, per germline. This CDR3 reads CASSLEPGTHQPQHF. CDR3 bases: TGTGCCAGCAGCTTAGAGCCAGGTACCCATCAGCCCCAGCATTTT.

Only a few counts were recorded for this clonotype. The rearrangement joins TRBV7-9 to TRBJ2-5; tentative D call: TRBD1 (6 bases). The J call is doubtful: the DNA matches TRBJ2-7 better. CDR1 is SEHNR and CDR2 is FQNEAQ in the germline V gene (reference sequence). The CDR3 spans 17 residues. CDR3 loop: CASSSATGMLPTYEQYF. The DNA for the CDR3 is TGTGCCAGCAGCTCAGCTACAGGGATGCTACCAACCTACGAGCAGTACTTC.

This clonotype appeared a few times. The rearrangement links TRBV5-5 to TRBJ1-4, with TRBD1 matching over 10 bases. CDR1 is SGHKS, CDR2 YYEKEE, per germline (reference sequence). The trim removed 3 bases at V and 6 bases at J, leaving 5 bases unmatched. The CDR3 has 15 residues. The CDR3 protein is CASSSSDRGHEKLFF. CDR3 nucleotide sequence: TGTGCCAGCAGCTCGTCAGACAGGGGGCATGAAAAACTGTTTTTT.